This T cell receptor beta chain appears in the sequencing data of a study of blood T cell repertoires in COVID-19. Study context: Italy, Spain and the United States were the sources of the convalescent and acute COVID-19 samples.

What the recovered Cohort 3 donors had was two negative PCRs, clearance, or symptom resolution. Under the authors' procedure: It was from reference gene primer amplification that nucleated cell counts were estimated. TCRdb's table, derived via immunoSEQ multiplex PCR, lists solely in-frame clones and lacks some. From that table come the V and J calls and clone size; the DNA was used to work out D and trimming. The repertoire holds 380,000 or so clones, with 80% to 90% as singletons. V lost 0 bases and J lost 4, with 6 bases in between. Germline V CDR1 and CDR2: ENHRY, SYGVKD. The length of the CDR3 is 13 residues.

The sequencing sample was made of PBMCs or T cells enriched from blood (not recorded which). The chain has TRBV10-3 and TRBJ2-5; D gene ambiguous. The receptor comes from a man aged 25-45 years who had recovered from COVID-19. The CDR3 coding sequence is TGTGCCATCAGTGAGTCGATCGGAGAGACCCAGTACTTC. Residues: CAISESIGETQYF.